This T cell receptor beta chain came from a study of early T cells in non-severe SARS-CoV-2 infection. The CDR3 runs to 14 residues. The germline V gene encodes CDR1 GTSNPN and CDR2 SVGIG (reference sequence). Trimming took 0 bases from V and 2 from J, leaving 11 bases between them. TCRdb itself ran the 5' RACE reads through MiXCR, one entry per CDR3 protein. The sample yields some 57,000 distinct CDR3 sequences, roughly 13% seen once. Sequenced material: whole blood. The TCR was taken from an adult who was a healthcare worker with PCR-confirmed SARS-CoV-2 infection or an uninfected control (not recorded which). This sequence joins TRBV30 and TRBJ2-7, with a weak D call TRBD2 (6 bases). The CDR3 is CAWSVGGYPYEQYF. In DNA form, the CDR3 reads TGTGCCTGGAGTGTCGGGGGATATCCCTACGAGCAGTACTTC.